This T cell receptor (beta chain) was retrieved from a study of OX40 agonist ivuxolimab in advanced cancers. Study-level findings and limits: Low levels of normalized T-cell clonal expansion also appeared in some nonresponders.

The data were produced by immunoSEQ multiplex PCR, yet TCRdb's version contains in-frame clones alone and is incomplete. The sample lists 90,000 to 100,000 clones, 70% to 90% seen once, with 0.7% to 1% in the top ten. This clone was detected a few times. Its antigen remains unknown. The sample was CD4+ or CD8+ T cells sorted from blood, taken in a trial of the OX40 agonist ivuxolimab. The clonotype was recovered from an adult with an advanced solid tumor such as melanoma, head and neck, liver or kidney cancer.

CDR3: CASSPRPGATYEQYF. CDR3 DNA: TGTGCCAGCAGCCCTCGGCCAGGGGCGACCTACGAGCAGTACTTC. This rearrangement joins TRBV7-2 to TRBJ2-7; a possible D gene is TRBD1 (6 bases). The CDR3 is made up of 15 amino acids. Germline lookup yields CDR1 SGHTA and CDR2 FQGNSA. The V end was cut by 5 bases, the J end by 2 bases, with 16 bases between.